This T cell receptor (beta chain) derives from a study of cytomegalovirus exposure and HLA in healthy donors. The wider study: As an earlier analysis found, 150 million to 200 million T cells yielded 95 million to 130 million unique TCR beta sequences. Genetic ancestry analysis placed around four fifths of the 400 or so donors that were genotyped in the Caucasian-associated cluster.

The CDR3 is 18 amino acids. Germline values: CDR1 SEHNR, CDR2 FQNEAQ (reference sequence). Trimming took 3 bases from V and 0 from J; bases not matched to a gene: 6. The PCR had 60 Vbeta and 13 Jbeta primers. Per the original data handling: Around 9.9 million shared chains were among the roughly 80 million unique TCR beta chains that a later analysis counted. Assay used: immunoSEQ multiplex PCR; TCRdb lists only in-frame clones, some missing. V, J and clone size derive from that table, while D and trimming were established from the DNA sequence. This table has 85,000 to 100,000 clones, 80% to 90% appearing once. Unrecorded immune exposure was likely among donors, who were nominally healthy when sampled.

What was sequenced was PBMCs. The TCR sequence derives from a woman between 18 and 30 years old in good health and CMV-seropositive. The V gene is TRBV7-9, the J gene TRBJ2-1, with 12 nucleotides matching TRBD2. CDR3 region: CASSFRLAGVSSYNEQFF. The CDR3, as DNA: TGTGCCAGCAGCTTTCGACTAGCGGGAGTAAGCTCCTACAATGAGCAGTTCTTC.